These 25 T cell receptor beta chains came from one sample sequenced in a study of control samples from healthy donors and cancer patients. Libraries were prepared by immunoSEQ multiplex PCR; TCRdb keeps only in-frame clonotypes and omits some of them. The table lists roughly 220,000 clones, about 93% of them singletons. Sequencing was carried out using blood. These receptors were taken from a man over 45 in good health.

The chain combines TRBV7-2 with TRBJ1-2; TRBD1 matches at 11 bases. Trimming took 5 bases from V and 5 from J; bases not matched to a gene: 4. The CDR3 totals 14 residues. Germline V lookup: CDR1 SGHTA, CDR2 FQGNSA. The CDR3 spells CASSIGQGAYGYTF. For the CDR3, the DNA is TGTGCCAGCAGCATTGGACAGGGGGCTTATGGCTACACCTTC. The whole variable domain, filled in from reference TRBV7-2 and TRBJ1-2, reads GAGVSQSPSNKVTEKGKDVELRCDPISGHTALYWYRQSLGQGLEFLIYFQGNSAPDKSGLPSDRFSAERTGGSVSTLTIQRTQQEDSAVYLCASSIGQGAYGYTFGSGTRLTVV.

This CDR3 reads CASSNYREGYGYTF. The CDR3, as DNA: TGTGCCAGCAGTAATTACAGGGAGGGGTATGGCTACACCTTC. This rearrangement joins TRBV28 to TRBJ1-2, with D possibly being TRBD1 (6 bases). Trimming shortened V by 5 bases and J by 5 bases, and 15 bases separated the two germline ends. Germline values: CDR1 MDHEN, CDR2 SYDVKM. This CDR3 comprises 14 residues.

The chain joins TRBV11-3 to TRBJ2-3; D gene unclear. The length of the CDR3 is 15 residues. The V and J ends lost 1 base and 2 bases respectively, with 10 bases between them. The germline V gene encodes CDR1 SGHNT and CDR2 YENEEA. The CDR3 sequence is CASSLGGYHTDTQYF. The CDR3 nucleotides read TGTGCCAGCAGCTTAGGGGGTTATCACACAGATACGCAGTATTTT.

This clone was found once. V is TRBV28 and J is TRBJ2-7; the D is unclear. In germline, CDR1 is MDHEN, CDR2 SYDVKM. With 8 bases removed from V and 2 bases from J, the gap between germline ends came to 10 bases. The CDR3 has 12 residues. The CDR3 DNA reads TGTGCCAGCCTGGCGCAGACCTACGAGCAGTACTTC. Amino acids: CASLAQTYEQYF.

A remark on this clone: The sample contains more than one DNA sequence encoding this CDR3. The genes are TRBV11-2 and TRBJ1-2; D call uncertain. The CDR3 is made up of 14 amino acids. CDR1 and CDR2 (germline): SGHAT, FQNNGV. V shed 5 bases and J shed 2 bases, with 12 bases lying between them. The CDR3 region is CASSITGSNYGYTF. The CDR3 DNA is TGTGCCAGCAGCATAACGGGGTCCAACTATGGCTACACCTTC.

The chain is built from TRBV10-3 and TRBJ1-1; D remains unclear. Deletions cut 11 bases from V and 3 bases from J, with 16 bases between. CDR1 and CDR2 (germline): ENHRY, SYGVKD. The CDR3 runs to 13 residues. CDR3 coding DNA: TGTGCCTCCCAACCCAATTTGGACACTGAAGCTTTCTTT. Amino acids: CASQPNLDTEAFF.

Written as DNA, the CDR3 is TGCGCCAGCAGCCAAGATCCCCTGTCATCAGCCGCCATCTATGGCTACACCTTC. It translates to CASSQDPLSSAAIYGYTF. This chain connects TRBV4-1 to TRBJ1-2; D unclear. Trimming removed 0 bases from V and 4 bases from J, with 21 bases in between. Germline V lookup: CDR1 MGHRA, CDR2 YSYEKL. This CDR3 comprises 18 residues.

The chain recombines TRBV3-1 (or the pseudogene TRBV3-2) with TRBJ1-1; 7 nucleotides line up with TRBD1. The germline gives CDR1 LGHDT, CDR2 YNNKEL (reference sequence). Losses at the gene ends were 2 bases for V and 0 bases for J; bases not matched to a gene: 3. The CDR3 contains 15 residues. In DNA form, the CDR3 reads TGTGCCAGCAGCCAACCAGGGACAGTGAACACTGAAGCTTTCTTT. It is translated as CASSQPGTVNTEAFF.

The chain joins TRBV18 to TRBJ2-7, with D perhaps matching TRBD1 (5 bases). Germline CDR1 and CDR2: KGHSH and LQKENI. V was pared by 1 base and J by 2 bases, with 9 bases between. The CDR3 consists of 14 residues. CDR3 loop: CASSPRDSPYEQYF. CDR3 coding DNA: TGTGCCAGCTCACCACGAGACAGTCCCTACGAGCAGTACTTC. Based on the CDR3 plus reference TRBV18 and TRBJ2-7, the full variable domain is NAGVMQNPRHLVRRRGQEARLRCSPMKGHSHVYWYRQLPEEGLKFMVYLQKENIIDESGMPKERFSAEFPKEGPSILRIQQVVRGDSAAYFCASSPRDSPYEQYFGPGTRLTVT.

This clone has a single count. The chain is built from TRBV19 and TRBJ1-2, with D uncertain. V lost 9 bases and J 4 bases, leaving 12 bases between the germline ends. The CDR3 length is 12 residues. Germline V gives CDR1 LNHDA, CDR2 SQIVND (reference sequence). In nucleotides, the CDR3 is TGTGCCAGCAGTGACGACTTCTATGGCTACACCTTC. Its protein product is CASSDDFYGYTF.

The gene calls are TRBV11-2 and TRBJ1-1; D ambiguous. CDR1 and CDR2 from the germline V gene are SGHAT and FQNNGV. Trimming shortened V by 5 bases and J by 0 bases, and 7 bases separated the two germline ends. This CDR3 region has 13 residues. The CDR3 DNA is TGTGCCAGCAGCCAGGTAGTGAACACTGAAGCTTTCTTT. Translating it yields CASSQVVNTEAFF.

The chain combines TRBV6-5 with TRBJ1-5; the D gene is possibly TRBD1 (5 bases). V was shortened by 6 bases and J by 3 bases, with 15 bases between the two germline ends. The CDR3 sequence is 15 residues long. Per the germline V gene, CDR1 is MNHEY and CDR2 is SVGAGI. The CDR3 region has the DNA TGTGCCAGCAGCGCTGACAGAAGTTTCAATCAGCCCCAGCATTTT. Its protein product is CASSADRSFNQPQHF.

The chain uses TRBV29-1 and TRBJ2-7; 12 bases line up with TRBD1. In germline, CDR1 is SQVTM, CDR2 ANQGSEA. This CDR3 spans 14 amino acids. Trimming took 6 bases from V and 10 from J; bases not matched to a gene: 13. CDR3 region: CSVVLGTGGAEQYF. The CDR3 nucleotides are TGCAGCGTCGTCCTGGGGACAGGGGGCGCGGAACAGTACTTC.

This chain connects TRBV13 to TRBJ1-1, with TRBD1 as a possible D gene (6 bases). CDR3 length: 12 residues. CDR1 and CDR2 from the germline V gene are PRHDT and FYEKMQ (reference sequence). Trimming pared 1 base from V and 8 bases from J, leaving 8 bases between. CDR3 in DNA: TGTGCCAGCAGCTTAGCTGGACAGGAAGCTTTCTTT. Residues: CASSLAGQEAFF.

The chain uses TRBV5-1 and TRBJ2-1; TRBD1 aligns across 10 bases. CDR1 SGHRS and CDR2 YFSETQ come from the germline V gene. V lost 3 bases and J lost 8; bases outside the gene matches: 5. The length of the CDR3 is 14 residues. CDR3 DNA sequence: TGCGCCAGCAGCTGGAGACAGGGGGCTTATGAGCAGTTCTTC. This encodes CASSWRQGAYEQFF.

This clone was found a few times. The chain carries TRBV3-1 (or the pseudogene TRBV3-2) and TRBJ1-2; D gene uncertain. The germline gives CDR1 LGHDT, CDR2 YNNKEL (reference sequence). This CDR3 is 17 amino acids long. Trimming removed 0 bases from V and 8 bases from J, with 22 bases in between. The CDR3 DNA sequence: TGTGCCAGCAGCCAAGATCTGTGGGGAGGGCGGGTGAAGGGCTACACCTTC. This codes for CASSQDLWGGRVKGYTF.

CDR3 in amino acids: CASRHPGRGTEAFF. Written as DNA, the CDR3 is TGTGCAAGTCGCCACCCAGGACGTGGCACTGAAGCTTTCTTT. The rearrangement uses TRBV12-2 and TRBJ1-1. TRBV12-2 represents a pseudogene. CDR3 length equals 14 residues.

The rearrangement uses TRBV5-4 and TRBJ2-1; TRBD1 aligns across 10 bases. CDR3 length equals 15 residues. Unmatched junction bases numbered 7, after V lost 6 bases and J lost 4 bases. Per the germline V gene, CDR1 is SGHNT and CDR2 is YYREEE (reference sequence). The CDR3 DNA is TGTGCCAGCACCGAAGGGACAGGGGTGTACAATGAGCAGTTCTTC. It encodes CASTEGTGVYNEQFF.

V and J are TRBV10-3 and TRBJ1-5; TRBD1 aligns across 8 bases. Germline values: CDR1 ENHRY, CDR2 SYGVKD. With 0 bases clipped from V and 6 bases from J, the junction kept 4 bases outside the gene matches. This CDR3 has 15 residues. Here the CDR3 reads CAISESDRVGQPQHF. The CDR3 DNA reads TGTGCCATCAGTGAGTCGGACAGGGTCGGTCAGCCCCAGCATTTT.

The chain recombines TRBV12-5 with TRBJ2-6, with D uncertain. V lost 7 bases to trimming and J lost 1 base, with 5 bases between them. Germline CDR1 reads LGHNT; CDR2 reads FRNRAP. The CDR3 is made up of 13 amino acids. Here the CDR3 DNA reads TGTGCTAGTGCCGCGTCTGGGGCCAACGTCCTGACTTTC. Translating it yields CASAASGANVLTF.

The chain has TRBV11-2 and TRBJ2-1; unclear D gene. Germline V lookup: CDR1 SGHAT, CDR2 FQNNGV. The CDR3 is 17 residues long. V lost 5 bases to trimming and J lost 3 bases, with 20 bases between them. CDR3 bases: TGTGCCAGCAGCCCTCCGAAAGGACCAGTAGTCTACAATGAGCAGTTCTTC. Translation gives CASSPPKGPVVYNEQFF.

This clone has a single count. V gene TRBV9 combines with J gene TRBJ2-2, with a weak D call TRBD2 (5 bases). V was pared by 10 bases and J by 4 bases, with 20 bases between. This CDR3 region has 15 residues. The germline CDR1 and CDR2 sequences are SGDLS and YYNGEE. The CDR3 DNA is TGTGCCTCCTCGAGGGCAGGTTTGTCCACCGGGGAGCTGTTTTTT. Translation: CASSRAGLSTGELFF. The full variable domain, with the rest looked up from reference TRBV9 and TRBJ2-2, is DSGVTQTPKHLITATGQRVTLRCSPRSGDLSVYWYQQSLDQGLQFLIQYYNGEERAKGNILERFSAQQFPDLHSELNLSSLELGDSALYFCASSRAGLSTGELFFGEGSRLTVL.

This clone has only one observation. V and J are TRBV7-9 and TRBJ2-5; possibly TRBD2 for D (5 bases). The CDR3 has 14 residues. In germline, CDR1 is SEHNR, CDR2 FQNEAQ (reference sequence). The V end was cut by 1 base, the J end by 2 bases, with 8 bases between. As DNA, the CDR3 is TGTGCCAGCAGCTTAGGACCGGGACAAGAGACCCAGTACTTC. This codes for CASSLGPGQETQYF.

The chain has TRBV6-2 or TRBV6-3 and TRBJ2-1, with TRBD1 identical over 12 bases. CDR3 length: 16 residues. Germline V gives CDR1 MNHEY, CDR2 SVGEGT. V was pared by 5 bases and J by 7 bases, with 9 bases of the junction left unmatched. Written as DNA, the CDR3 is TGTGCCAGCAGTCCAAAATTGGGACAGGGGGCTAATGAGCAGTTCTTC. The encoded protein is CASSPKLGQGANEQFF.

Only one count was recorded for this clone. This sequence joins TRBV19 and TRBJ2-1, with 7 positions matching TRBD1. The CDR3 sequence is 13 residues long. V lost 6 bases and J lost 3; bases outside the gene matches: 2. Germline V CDR1 and CDR2: LNHDA, SQIVND (reference sequence). The DNA for the CDR3 is TGTGCCAGTAGGGGACAGAGCTACAATGAGCAGTTCTTC. Translating gives CASRGQSYNEQFF. Together with reference TRBV19 and TRBJ2-1, the CDR3 gives the full variable domain: DGGITQSPKYLFRKEGQNVTLSCEQNLNHDAMYWYRQDPGQGLRLIYYSQIVNDFQKGDIAEGYSVSREKKESFPLTVTSAQKNPTAFYLCASRGQSYNEQFFGPGTRLTVL.